This TCR beta chain was recovered during a study of cytomegalovirus exposure and HLA in healthy donors. Points from the study as a whole: The CMV antigen specificity of a few CMV-associated chains was confirmed through in vitro analysis. The authors judged a highly shared variant cluster likely a sequencing artifact. The study recorded 150 to 200 TCR beta chains that were cytomegalovirus-associated.

The PCR was carried out with 60 Vbeta primers and 13 Jbeta primers. Only in-frame clones appear in the TCRdb table, and some are missing; sequencing was by immunoSEQ multiplex PCR. The repertoire includes roughly 140,000 clones, 50% to 75% of them detected once, and under 3% sits in the top ten. The CDR3 has 16 amino acids. V gave up 2 bases and J gave up 1 base, with 9 bases separating them. The germline gives CDR1 MNHEY, CDR2 SVGAGI. The donors gave bone marrow, and they were healthy. This clone has just a few counts. Antigen unknown. The sequence came from a woman aged 25 to 45 in good health and CMV-seropositive. Material for sequencing was PBMCs. The chain employs TRBV6-5 and TRBJ1-6, with D unclear. The CDR3 spells CASSYRERSYNSPLHF. The CDR3, as DNA: TGTGCCAGCAGTTACAGGGAGAGGTCCTATAATTCACCCCTCCACTTT.